This T cell receptor beta chain was captured in a study of T-cell memory formation after mild COVID-19. As for the study in general: Clusters were largely donor specific. Study conclusions and caveats: Mainly CM and EM harbored the contracting CD4+ clones; mainly EMRA harbored the CD8+ ones. Cross-reactive memory appears to have joined, as suggested by some responding clones showing up in pre-infection memory. Contracting clones, day 15 to 85, had balanced CD4/CD8, and later expanders favored CD4+.

TCRdb re-analysed the 5' RACE reads in MiXCR, keeping a single row per CDR3 protein. The data show just over 60,000 distinct CDR3 sequences, about a tenth seen once. As for this clonotype: Its target is not known.

Per germline, CDR1 LNHDA and CDR2 SQIVND (reference sequence). The CDR3 is made up of 14 amino acids. The trim removed 3 bases at V and 10 bases at J, leaving 7 bases unmatched. J is TRBJ2-1 and V is TRBV19; 9 bases align to TRBD1. The receptor's source is a man aged 18 to 30 who had mild COVID-19 (a few samples of this study predate the infection). Cell type and time point are not known. The sample taken for sequencing was PBMCs or a T cell subset sorted from them (not recorded which). The CDR3 coding sequence is TGTGCCAGTAGTATTGTGGGGACAGGGTTGGAGCAGTTCTTC. Encoded protein: CASSIVGTGLEQFF.